Listed below are T cell receptor beta chains from one sample, sequenced in a study of coeliac disease. TCRdb's table, derived via immunoSEQ multiplex PCR, lists solely in-frame clones and lacks some. The repertoire holds about 3,000 clones, around 50% seen once, with about 10% in the top ten. What was sequenced was intraepithelial lymphocytes from the gut. The source is a man aged 50-59 years with active celiac disease. CDR3s include the opening cysteine and the closing phenylalanine or tryptophan. Fields, in order: V gene, J gene, D gene, clone size, CDR3 DNA, CDR3 protein. A D gene is named only where the DNA matches it firmly. Clone size is given for some rows only: seen once, a few or many times, or a class if the clone is expanded.

V: TRBV5-1
J: TRBJ1-4
D: NA
size: NA
DNA: TGCGCCAGCAGCTTGAGGGAAAGCGGAGAAAAACTGTTTTTT
CDR3: CASSLRESGEKLFF

V: TRBV14
J: TRBJ1-2
D: NA
size: NA
DNA: TGTGCCAGCAGCCATGACAGGAGCTCCTACTATGGCTACACCTTC
CDR3: CASSHDRSSYYGYTF

V: TRBV19
J: TRBJ1-2
D: TRBD1
size: NA
DNA: TGTGCCAGTAGTGCGGGACAGGGGGGCTATGGCTACACCTTC
CDR3: CASSAGQGGYGYTF

V: TRBV11-3
J: TRBJ1-2
D: NA
size: NA
DNA: TGTGCCAGCAGCTTAGTCCCAGGCTATGGCTACACCTTC
CDR3: CASSLVPGYGYTF

V: TRBV9
J: TRBJ2-1
D: NA
size: few
DNA: TGTGCCAGCAGCGTAGCTCCGGGTCCGGGGAATGAGCAGTTCTTC
CDR3: CASSVAPGPGNEQFF

V: TRBV19
J: TRBJ1-5
D: NA
size: NA
DNA: TGTGCCAGCCGAGAGGGCGGCAATCAGCCCCAGCATTTT
CDR3: CASREGGNQPQHF

V: TRBV29-1
J: TRBJ1-2
D: NA
size: large
DNA: TGCAGCGTGATAGGAGGCGCGGACTATGGCTACACCTTC
CDR3: CSVIGGADYGYTF

V: TRBV18
J: TRBJ2-2
D: TRBD1
size: NA
DNA: TGTGCCAGCTCACCCACACCGAGACAGGGTACTACCGGGGAGCTGTTTTTT
CDR3: CASSPTPRQGTTGELFF

V: TRBV4-1
J: TRBJ1-6
D: TRBD1
size: once
DNA: TGCGCCAGCAGCCAAACTCCAGGGACAGGGCTAAATTCACCCCTCCACTTT
CDR3: CASSQTPGTGLNSPLHF

V: TRBV5-4
J: TRBJ1-4
D: TRBD1
size: NA
DNA: TGTGCCAGCAGCCAAAGACAGGGGGCTAATGAAAAACTGTTTTTT
CDR3: CASSQRQGANEKLFF

V: TRBV9
J: TRBJ2-1
D: NA
size: NA
DNA: TGTGCCAGCAGCGTAGAAGGGGGGGTCACGAGCTCCTACAATGAGCAGTTCTTC
CDR3: CASSVEGGVTSSYNEQFF

V: TRBV4-1
J: TRBJ2-5
D: TRBD2
size: medium-sized
DNA: TGCGCCAGCAGGTCGCGACTAGCGGGAGGGCTAGAGACCCAGTACTTC
CDR3: CASRSRLAGGLETQYF

V: TRBV4-1
J: TRBJ1-5
D: NA
size: NA
DNA: TGCGCCAGCAGCCAAGGCAGGGGAAGCAATCAGCCCCAGCATTTT
CDR3: CASSQGRGSNQPQHF

V: TRBV6-5
J: TRBJ2-5
D: TRBD1
size: few
DNA: TGTGCCAGCAGTTACTGGCAGGGGGCGGGGGAGACCCAGTACTTC
CDR3: CASSYWQGAGETQYF

V: TRBV11-2
J: TRBJ2-5
D: TRBD2
size: NA
DNA: TGTGCCAGCGGGTTGGGGGGGGACGAAGAGACCCAGTACTTC
CDR3: CASGLGGDEETQYF

V: TRBV6-5
J: TRBJ1-2
D: NA
size: few
DNA: TGTGCCAGCAGTTACGGTCCGGGAGACTATGGCTACACCTTC
CDR3: CASSYGPGDYGYTF

V: TRBV2
J: TRBJ1-6
D: NA
size: NA
DNA: TGTGCCAGCAGTGAGAGGAGAAATAATTCACCCCTCCACTTT
CDR3: CASSERRNNSPLHF

V: TRBV28
J: TRBJ1-1
D: NA
size: NA
DNA: TGTGCCAGCAGTCTCTCGGGAGACTTGAACACTGAAGCTTTCTTT
CDR3: CASSLSGDLNTEAFF

V: TRBV5-1
J: TRBJ2-3
D: NA
size: NA
DNA: TGCGCCAGCAGCTCACAGGGCACAGATACGCAGTATTTT
CDR3: CASSSQGTDTQYF

V: TRBV5-4
J: TRBJ1-1
D: NA
size: NA
DNA: TGTGCCAGCAGCCCCCTCGGGGGGACCGTGGGCACTGAAGCTTTCTTT
CDR3: CASSPLGGTVGTEAFF

V: TRBV6-5
J: TRBJ1-5
D: NA
size: NA
DNA: TGTGCCAGCAGTTACGGGGCCAGTCAGCCCCAGCATTTT
CDR3: CASSYGASQPQHF

V: TRBV27
J: TRBJ1-6
D: TRBD1
size: medium-sized
DNA: TGTGCCAGCAGTACCCCCGGGACAGTGTGGAATTCACCCCTCCACTTT
CDR3: CASSTPGTVWNSPLHF

V: TRBV19
J: TRBJ2-2
D: NA
size: few
DNA: TGTGCCAGTACAGGACTACCCGGGGAGCTGTTTTTT
CDR3: CASTGLPGELFF

V: TRBV7-2
J: TRBJ2-1
D: TRBD2
size: few
DNA: TGTGCCAGCAGCTTAAGGGCGGCTAGCGGGGTAAATGAGCAGTTCTTC
CDR3: CASSLRAASGVNEQFF

V: TRBV28
J: TRBJ1-4
D: NA
size: once
DNA: TGTGCCAGCAGTCCCCCGACACAAAAACTGTTTTTT
CDR3: CASSPPTQKLFF

V: TRBV29-1
J: TRBJ1-1
D: NA
size: NA
DNA: TGCAGCGTCCCCCCAGGAATGAACACTGAAGCTTTCTTT
CDR3: CSVPPGMNTEAFF

V: TRBV7-8
J: TRBJ1-1
D: NA
size: NA
DNA: TGTGCCAGCAGCTTCGGGAGGTGGGGGGCTGAAGCTTTCTTT
CDR3: CASSFGRWGAEAFF

V: TRBV5-1
J: TRBJ1-5
D: NA
size: few
DNA: TGCGCCAGCAGCCAAGGCAGGGGAAGCAATCAGCCCCAGCATTTT
CDR3: CASSQGRGSNQPQHF

V: TRBV2
J: TRBJ1-1
D: NA
size: few
DNA: TGTGCCAGCGCCCAGGGGCCGGGTACTGAAGCTTTCTTT
CDR3: CASAQGPGTEAFF

V: TRBV5-4
J: TRBJ2-1
D: NA
size: large
DNA: TGTGCCAGCAGCTTGTCGTCTAGCGTTCATGAGCAGTTCTTC
CDR3: CASSLSSSVHEQFF

V: TRBV2
J: TRBJ1-2
D: NA
size: NA
DNA: TGTGCCAGCAGCGGACAGCCCTATGGCTACACCTTC
CDR3: CASSGQPYGYTF

V: TRBV5-1
J: TRBJ2-1
D: TRBD2
size: NA
DNA: TGCGCCAGCAGCTTGGGTAGCGGGTGGTCCTACAATGAGCAGTTCTTC
CDR3: CASSLGSGWSYNEQFF

V: TRBV21-1
J: TRBJ2-2
D: NA
size: NA
DNA: TGTGCCAGCAGAACCGGTTGCGACTCGAACACCGGGGAGCTGTTTTTT
CDR3: CASRTGCDSNTGELFF

V: TRBV5-1
J: TRBJ2-7
D: TRBD1
size: NA
DNA: TGCGCCAGCAGCCCTCTCAGGGACAGTTCCTACGAGCAGTACTTC
CDR3: CASSPLRDSSYEQYF

V: TRBV7-2
J: TRBJ2-7
D: NA
size: NA
DNA: TGTGCCAGCAGCCCCTCCGGGTACGAGCAGTACTTC
CDR3: CASSPSGYEQYF

V: TRBV7-2
J: TRBJ2-3
D: TRBD2
size: few
DNA: TGTGCCAGCAGCTTCCGCAACGGGAGGTTAGATACGCAGTATTTT
CDR3: CASSFRNGRLDTQYF

V: TRBV27
J: TRBJ1-4
D: NA
size: large
DNA: TGTGCCAGCAGTTTAACTGGAGGGGTCCTGGGCGTTGAAAAACTGTTTTTT
CDR3: CASSLTGGVLGVEKLFF

V: TRBV11-2
J: TRBJ1-5
D: NA
size: NA
DNA: TGTGCCAGCAGCCGTACCGGGACAACCCATCAGCCCCAGCATTTT
CDR3: CASSRTGTTHQPQHF

V: TRBV29-1
J: TRBJ1-5
D: NA
size: NA
DNA: TGCAGCGTCGTCCAGACGGCAGGGATGGGTCAGCCCCAGCATTTT
CDR3: CSVVQTAGMGQPQHF

V: TRBV14
J: TRBJ2-1
D: NA
size: few
DNA: TGTGCCAGCAGCCAAGATATCGGCAGGCGGAGGGGCAATGAGCAGTTCTTC
CDR3: CASSQDIGRRRGNEQFF

V: TRBV9
J: TRBJ2-2
D: NA
size: few
DNA: TGTGCCAGCAGCGTAGTTAGCGAGAACACCGGGGAGCTGTTTTTT
CDR3: CASSVVSENTGELFF

V: TRBV5-1
J: TRBJ1-1
D: TRBD1
size: few
DNA: TGCGCCAGCAGTTTTGGGACAGGGGGAGGCACTGAAGCTTTCTTT
CDR3: CASSFGTGGGTEAFF

V: TRBV7-9
J: TRBJ2-3
D: TRBD1
size: NA
DNA: TGTGCCAGCAGTATACGACAGGGCCCTATCACAGATACGCAGTATTTT
CDR3: CASSIRQGPITDTQYF

V: TRBV4-3
J: TRBJ2-3
D: NA
size: NA
DNA: TGCGCCAGCAGCCTTTTAGCTGCTAGCACAGATACGCAGTATTTT
CDR3: CASSLLAASTDTQYF

V: TRBV11-3
J: TRBJ2-1
D: TRBD2
size: NA
DNA: TGTGCCAGCAGCTTAGATGGGGCTAGCGGGATATATGAGCAGTTCTTC
CDR3: CASSLDGASGIYEQFF

V: TRBV23-1
J: TRBJ1-1
D: NA
size: once
DNA: TGCGCCAGCAGTCAACAGGGGCAGAGGACTGAAGCTTTCTTT
CDR3: CASSQQGQRTEAFF

V: TRBV28
J: TRBJ2-7
D: TRBD1
size: few
DNA: TGTGCCAGCAGTCCGACAGGGTTATGGTTGGAGCAGTACTTC
CDR3: CASSPTGLWLEQYF